This T cell receptor beta chain was recovered during a study of blood T cell repertoires in COVID-19 (dated by TCRdb to 2020 to 2021). About the full investigation: The collaborator samples originated in the United States, Italy and Spain and spanned the acute and convalescent phases of COVID-19. The dataset comprised deeply sampled blood TCRbeta repertoires from subjects exposed to, actively infected with, or recovered from COVID-19. Samples came from the ongoing ImmuneRACE study (first 160 participants) plus 1,254 subjects from 6 global collaborators. A de-identified subject ID, COVID-19 status, age in years and sex were almost always included in the sample metadata. The repertoires were made available in a free public database intended to serve as a resource for research on the immune response to SARS-CoV-2. Where available, HLA class I and class II types were taken from metadata supplied by the sample provider and were not determined by assay-based typing. The prospective study material was composed of cDNA or gDNA derived from T cells, B-cell-depleted T cells, or PBMCs.

TCRbeta CDR3 regions were amplified from genomic DNA by means of the immunoSEQ Assay, a bias-controlled multiplex PCR. The study's own analysis went as follows. Nucleated cell counts per sample were estimated from amplification of reference gene primers within the assay. Sequence reads were collapsed and filtered to measure the absolute abundance of every unique TCRbeta CDR3 rearrangement. For each sample, productive Simpson clonality was calculated as the square root of Simpson's diversity index across productive rearrangements. Here the immuneACCESS table is served through TCRdb, limited to in-frame sequences with V and J called. Missing clones are a known gap in these copies; in checked studies unresolved V genes cover under half, and the rest lacks a known reason. V and J calls and clone size are those listed in that table; D and trimming were worked out from the DNA. This sample has 100,000 to 150,000 clones in its table, and roughly 87% of those were observed once. The ten largest account for approximately 6.6% of the sample.

Findings and caveats that apply to the study as a whole: Clinical and demographic metadata were provided uncurated, with the amount varying by source and participant.

Whole blood was collected in K2EDTA tubes by collaborating institutions according to the institutions' own protocols. For TCRbeta analysis, collaborator samples were shipped as frozen whole blood, as isolated PBMCs, or as DNA extracted from either sample type. Of note for this clone: Its recognized antigen is unknown. The sample holds no much larger clone one base away, and base qualities are not on file.

V and J are truncated by 1 base and 5 bases respectively, leaving an intervening sequence of 7 bases. There are 13 amino acids in the CDR3, from cysteine to phenylalanine inclusive. Only CDR3 DNA remains: 39 bases, in frame from the first base. CDR1 is given as SEHNR and CDR2 as FQNEAQ, both from the germline V gene (reference sequence). Recombination connected TRBV7-9 to TRBJ2-3; tentative D gene TRBD1, with 6 bases matching. The material sequenced was peripheral blood. This sequence was found in a man older than 75 with active or convalescent COVID-19. CDR3 sequence: CASSLVQGDTQYF. The sequenced DNA: TGTGCCAGCAGCTTAGTACAGGGAGATACGCAGTATTTT.